The clone carrying this T cell receptor beta chain occurred many times. Its antigen is undetermined. This CDR3 is 15 amino acids long. Trimming stripped 1 base from V and 3 bases from J, with 9 bases between. CDR1 is SGHVS, CDR2 FQNEAQ, per germline. The data originate from a study of T cell repertoires in cytomegalovirus infection. Whole-study context: Public TCR beta signatures marked donors with CMV infection and the matching HLA.

Study-level points and caveats: CMV-specific HLA-C-restricted TCR beta clonotypes dominated the ex vivo response. The cumulative frequency of public TCR beta families identified carriers of CMV plus the relevant HLA.

From the reads, TCRdb called clonotypes with MiXCR, one entry per CDR3 protein. The repertoire holds some 300,000 distinct CDR3 sequences, with around 13% as singletons. Sequencing was carried out using PBMCs. This chain uses TRBV7-8 with TRBJ2-2, with D hard to call. This clonotype was obtained from a human donor in good health (CMV status not recorded). Some clones in this sample may be carry-over from other donors' samples. CDR3 bases: TGTGCCAGCAGCTTAGTTCCTACTTACACCGGGGAGCTGTTTTTT. Its translation is CASSLVPTYTGELFF.